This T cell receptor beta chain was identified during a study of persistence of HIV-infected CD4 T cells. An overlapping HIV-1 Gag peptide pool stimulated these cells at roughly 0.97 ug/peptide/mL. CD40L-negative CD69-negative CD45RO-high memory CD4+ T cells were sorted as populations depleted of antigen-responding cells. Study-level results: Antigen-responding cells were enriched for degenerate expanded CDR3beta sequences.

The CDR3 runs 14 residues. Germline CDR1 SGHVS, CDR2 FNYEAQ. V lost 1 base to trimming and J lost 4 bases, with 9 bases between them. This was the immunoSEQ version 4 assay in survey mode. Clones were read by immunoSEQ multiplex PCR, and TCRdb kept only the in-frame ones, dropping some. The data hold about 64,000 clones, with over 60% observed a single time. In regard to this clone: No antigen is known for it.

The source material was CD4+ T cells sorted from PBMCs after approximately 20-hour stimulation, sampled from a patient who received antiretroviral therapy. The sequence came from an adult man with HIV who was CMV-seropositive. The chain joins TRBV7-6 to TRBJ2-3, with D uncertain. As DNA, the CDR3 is TGTGCCAGCAGCTTAGGGGCGACGCCAGATACGCAGTATTTT. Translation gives CASSLGATPDTQYF. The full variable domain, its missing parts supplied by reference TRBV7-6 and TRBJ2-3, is GAGVSQSPRYKVTKRGQDVALRCDPISGHVSLYWYRQALGQGPEFLTYFNYEAQQDKSGLPNDRFSAERPEGSISTLTIQRTEQRDSAMYRCASSLGATPDTQYFGPGTRLTVL.